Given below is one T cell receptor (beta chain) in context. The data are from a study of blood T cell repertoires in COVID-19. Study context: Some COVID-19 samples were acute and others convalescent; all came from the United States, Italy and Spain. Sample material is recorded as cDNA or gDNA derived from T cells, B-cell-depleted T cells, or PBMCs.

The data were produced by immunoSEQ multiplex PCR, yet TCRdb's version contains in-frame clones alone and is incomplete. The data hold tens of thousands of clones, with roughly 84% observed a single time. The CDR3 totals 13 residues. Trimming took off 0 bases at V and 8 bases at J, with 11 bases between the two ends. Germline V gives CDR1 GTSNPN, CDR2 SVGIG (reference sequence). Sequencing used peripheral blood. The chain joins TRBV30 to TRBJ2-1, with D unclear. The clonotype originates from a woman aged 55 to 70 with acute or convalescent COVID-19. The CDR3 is CAWSVPGAYEQFF. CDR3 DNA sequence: TGTGCCTGGAGTGTTCCCGGAGCATATGAGCAGTTCTTC.